A single sample gave rise to the 2 T cell receptor beta chains below, sequenced in a study of blood T cell repertoires in COVID-19. Libraries were prepared by immunoSEQ multiplex PCR; TCRdb keeps only in-frame clonotypes and omits some of them. This sample has nearly 350,000 clones, with around nine tenths found just once. Sequenced sample: peripheral blood. The source is a woman aged 18-30 years who had recovered from COVID-19.

The chain combines TRBV24-1 with TRBJ1-4; 10 bases agree with TRBD1. Looked up from germline, CDR1 is KGHDR and CDR2 is SFDVKD. The CDR3 has 17 residues. J lost 5 bases, V lost 2 bases, and 7 bases had no gene match. The CDR3 DNA sequence: TGTGCCACCAGTGATTCAGGGACAGGGGCCTTGAATGAAAAACTGTTTTTT. Translation: CATSDSGTGALNEKLFF.

This chain connects TRBV4-1 to TRBJ2-1, with TRBD2 matching 9 bases. V gave up 0 bases and J gave up 1 base; unmatched junction bases: 10. The germline V gene encodes CDR1 MGHRA and CDR2 YSYEKL. The CDR3 sequence is 19 residues long. CDR3 sequence reads: CASSQEFGAGGLSYNEQFF. The CDR3 bases are TGCGCCAGCAGCCAAGAGTTCGGAGCGGGAGGTTTATCCTACAATGAGCAGTTCTTC.